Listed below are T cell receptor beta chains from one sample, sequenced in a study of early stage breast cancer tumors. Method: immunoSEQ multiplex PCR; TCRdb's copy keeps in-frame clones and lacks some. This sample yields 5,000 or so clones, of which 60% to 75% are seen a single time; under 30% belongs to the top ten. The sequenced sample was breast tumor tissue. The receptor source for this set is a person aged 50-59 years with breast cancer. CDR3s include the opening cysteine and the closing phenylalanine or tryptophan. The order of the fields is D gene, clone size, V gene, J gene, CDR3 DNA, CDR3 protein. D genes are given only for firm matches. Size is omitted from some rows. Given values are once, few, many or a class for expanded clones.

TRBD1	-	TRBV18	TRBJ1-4	TGTGCCAGCTCACGGGACAGTGGTGAAAAACTGTTTTTT	CASSRDSGEKLFF
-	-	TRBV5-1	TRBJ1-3	TGCGCCAGCAGCTTGTCCCAGGGAGGGATGGACACCATATATTTT	CASSLSQGGMDTIYF
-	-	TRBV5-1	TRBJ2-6	TGCGCCAGCAGCTTGGAAGGGCGCAGGGGGGGAACCTCTGGGGCCAACGTCCTGACTTTC	CASSLEGRRGGTSGANVLTF
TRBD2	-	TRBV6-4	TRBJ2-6	TGTGCCAGCAGTGACTCGACTAGCGGCTCTGGGGCCAACGTCCTGACTTTC	CASSDSTSGSGANVLTF
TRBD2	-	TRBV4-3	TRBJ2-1	TGCGCCAGCAGCCCAAGCACGGGAGGGTATTTTTACAATGAGCAGTTCTTC	CASSPSTGGYFYNEQFF
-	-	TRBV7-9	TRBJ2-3	TGTGCCAGCAGCCTTGGACAGTTCACAGATACGCAGTATTTT	CASSLGQFTDTQYF
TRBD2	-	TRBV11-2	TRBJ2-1	TGTGCCAGCACCCCCGCCGGGAGGGCCCTTAGCTCCTACAATGAGCAGTTCTTC	CASTPAGRALSSYNEQFF
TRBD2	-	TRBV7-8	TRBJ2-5	TGTGCCAGCAGTTTAGAGACTAGCGGAGGGGAGACCCAGTACTTC	CASSLETSGGETQYF
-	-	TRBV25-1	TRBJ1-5	TGTGCCAGCAGTGATACGAGGGGGGGCCTTTTAAATCAGCCCCAGCATTTT	CASSDTRGGLLNQPQHF
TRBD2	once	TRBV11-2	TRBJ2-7	TGTGCCAGCAGCTTAGCCGGGACTAGCGGGGCCAAGCAGTACTTC	CASSLAGTSGAKQYF
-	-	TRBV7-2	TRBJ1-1	TGTGCCAGCAGCCCACAGGCAGACACTGAAGCTTTCTTT	CASSPQADTEAFF
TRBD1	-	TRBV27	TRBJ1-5	TGTGCCAGCAGTTCCGGGACAGGGTTCAGCAATCAGCCCCAGCATTTT	CASSSGTGFSNQPQHF
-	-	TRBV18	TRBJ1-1	TGTGCCAGCTCACCATACAGGGATATGAACACTGAAGCTTTCTTT	CASSPYRDMNTEAFF
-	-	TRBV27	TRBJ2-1	TGTGCCAGCAGCAACGGGGCCAGGACTTACAATGAGCAGTTCTTC	CASSNGARTYNEQFF
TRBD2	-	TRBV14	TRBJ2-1	TGTGCCAGCAGCCAAGTGCTAGCGGAATACAATGAGCAGTTCTTC	CASSQVLAEYNEQFF
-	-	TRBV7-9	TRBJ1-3	TGTGCCAGCAGCCCGACCGGGGGGCCAGGGGGAAACACCATATATTTT	CASSPTGGPGGNTIYF
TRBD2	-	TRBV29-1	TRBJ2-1	TGCAGCGTTGTCCCTAGCGGGGGGTCTACACCCAGCTACAATGAGCAGTTCTTC	CSVVPSGGSTPSYNEQFF
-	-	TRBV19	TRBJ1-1	TGTGCCAGTACCCCATTGGGGCAGAACACTGAAGCTTTCTTT	CASTPLGQNTEAFF
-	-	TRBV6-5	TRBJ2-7	TGTGCCAGCAGTGAGAACAGGGTCCCCTACGAGCAGTACTTC	CASSENRVPYEQYF
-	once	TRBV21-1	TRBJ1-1	TGTGCCAGCAGCAAAAACAACACTGAAGCTTTCTTT	CASSKNNTEAFF
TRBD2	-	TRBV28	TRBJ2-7	TGTGCCAGCAGTTCGAGGGGAGGGAGGATCAAATACGAGCAGTACTTC	CASSSRGGRIKYEQYF
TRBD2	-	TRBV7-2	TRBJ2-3	TGTGCCAGCAGCTCTGGACTAGCTGGATCAGATACGCAGTATTTT	CASSSGLAGSDTQYF
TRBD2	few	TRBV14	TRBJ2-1	TGTGCCAGCAGCCAAGGACTAGCGGGAAGCTCCTACAATGAGCAGTTCTTC	CASSQGLAGSSYNEQFF
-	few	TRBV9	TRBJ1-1	TGTGCCAGCAGCGGAGGGTCGTGGGACACTGAAGCTTTCTTT	CASSGGSWDTEAFF
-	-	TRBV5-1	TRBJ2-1	TGCGCCAGCAGCTTAATTTACAATGAGCAGTTCTTC	CASSLIYNEQFF
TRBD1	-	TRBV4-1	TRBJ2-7	TGCGCCAGCAGCCAAGGTCCCGACAGGGCGACCTACGAGCAGTACTTC	CASSQGPDRATYEQYF
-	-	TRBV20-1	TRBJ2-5	TGCAGTGCACCTATACAATGGGCCCAGTACTTC	CSAPIQWAQYF
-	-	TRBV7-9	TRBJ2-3	TGTGCCAGCAGCTTAGTTCCAGATACGCAGTATTTT	CASSLVPDTQYF
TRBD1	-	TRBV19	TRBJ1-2	TGTGCCAGTAGTGGAACAGGGGGCGGCTATGGCTACACCTTC	CASSGTGGGYGYTF
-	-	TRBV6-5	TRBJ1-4	TGTGCCAGCAGTCCCGTTGCAACTAATGAAAAACTGTTTTTT	CASSPVATNEKLFF
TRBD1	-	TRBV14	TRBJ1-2	TGTGCCAGCAGCCTACAGGGGGCCTATGGCTACACCTTC	CASSLQGAYGYTF
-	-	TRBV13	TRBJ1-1	TGTGCCAGCAGCTTAAACAGGAACACTGAAGCTTTCTTT	CASSLNRNTEAFF
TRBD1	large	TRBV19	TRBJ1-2	TGTGCCAGTAGTTGGAACAGGGGCGGCTATGGCTACACCTTC	CASSWNRGGYGYTF
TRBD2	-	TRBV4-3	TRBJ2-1	TGCGCCAGCAGCCAAGATAGGGGGACTAGCGGGAGACGGGTTGAGCAGTTCTTC	CASSQDRGTSGRRVEQFF
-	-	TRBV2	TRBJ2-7	TGTGCCAGCAGTAAAAATGGAATGGAGCTTTCCTACGAGCAGTACTTC	CASSKNGMELSYEQYF
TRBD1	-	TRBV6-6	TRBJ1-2	TGTGCCAGCAGTTCCGCAGGTGGGGACAGTGCCTATGGCTACACCTTC	CASSSAGGDSAYGYTF
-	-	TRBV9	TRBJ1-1	TGTGCCAGCAGCGTAGATAAAGACACTGAAGCTTTCTTT	CASSVDKDTEAFF
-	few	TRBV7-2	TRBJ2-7	TGTGCCAGCAGCTTCGGCCAAGCCTACGAGCAGTACTTC	CASSFGQAYEQYF
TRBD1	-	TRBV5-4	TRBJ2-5	TGTGCCAGCAGCTTTAGCAGGGGGCAGGGGACCCAGTACTTC	CASSFSRGQGTQYF
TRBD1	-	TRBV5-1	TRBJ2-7	TGCGCCAGCAGCTTGGCGGTTTGGGCCCAGGGGGACGAGCAGTACTTC	CASSLAVWAQGDEQYF
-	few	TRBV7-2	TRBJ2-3	TGTGCCAGCAGCCGGATTGGGGCGGACACAGATACGCAGTATTTT	CASSRIGADTDTQYF
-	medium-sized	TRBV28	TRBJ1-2	TGTGCCAGCAAGGAGGGGAACTATGGCTACACCTTC	CASKEGNYGYTF
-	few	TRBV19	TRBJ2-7	TGTGCCAGTAGTATGCGCGGGACAAACTCATACGAGCAGTACTTC	CASSMRGTNSYEQYF